Described below is a single T cell receptor beta chain sequence and its context. Its specificity is unknown. In the naive CD8 group, cells lacked CD45RO and were positively selected for CCR7, so terminally differentiated effector memory CD45RA+ cells were left out. Trimming cost V 1 base and J 6 bases; bases outside gene matches: 4. Germline CDR1 reads SGHNT; CDR2 reads YYREEE (reference sequence). The CDR3 spans 14 residues. The record originates from a study of shared clonotypes between healthy human individuals. Findings and caveats of the study: Between four donors, naive CD4 clonotypes were shared at a level of around 4.8%. Clonotypes which were not shared had lower generation probabilities than clonotypes that all four donors shared. Measured sharing among donors was expected to vary with sequencing depth.

The table came from immunoSEQ multiplex PCR; TCRdb's copy has only in-frame clones and leaves some out. The sample yields under 600,000 clones, roughly 98% seen once. The sequenced sample was naive CD8+ T cells sorted from blood. This chain uses TRBV5-4 with TRBJ1-1, with 9 nucleotides matching TRBD1. The clonotype originates from a man aged 30 to 39 in good health. The CDR3 here is CASSLRTGDAEAFF. In nucleotides, the CDR3 is TGTGCCAGCAGCTTGAGGACAGGGGACGCTGAAGCTTTCTTT.